A selection of T cell receptor beta chains follows, all from one sample in a study of early T cells in non-severe SARS-CoV-2 infection. Each CDR3 protein gets one entry after TCRdb re-called the 5' RACE reads with MiXCR. The table shows approximately 77,000 distinct CDR3 sequences, with roughly 16% occurring only once. The source material was whole blood. All receptors derive from an adult who was a healthcare worker with PCR-confirmed SARS-CoV-2 infection or an uninfected control (not recorded which). CDR3s include the opening cysteine and the closing phenylalanine or tryptophan. The order of the fields is D gene, J gene, clone size, V gene, CDR3 DNA, CDR3 protein. A D gene is named only where the DNA matches it firmly. Only some rows state a clone size, as once, few, many or a class for expanded clones.

TRBD2,TRBJ2-1,few,TRBV24-1,TGTGCCACCAGCGATGCAATTGGGGGATCGTTAGCGGGTTCCTCGAGCTCCTACAATGAGCAGTTCTTC,CATSDAIGGSLAGSSSSYNEQFF
-,TRBJ2-1,-,TRBV19,TGTGCCAGTAGTGGCTCCTACAATGAGCAGTTCTTC,CASSGSYNEQFF
TRBD1,TRBJ1-1,few,TRBV5-4,TGTGCCAGCAGCTCGGGGGGACAGTTGAACACTGAAGCTTTCTTT,CASSSGGQLNTEAFF
TRBD1,TRBJ2-3,few,TRBV6-1,TGTGCCAGCACTACAGGGGGCGGCACAGATACGCAGTATTTT,CASTTGGGTDTQYF
-,TRBJ1-5,-,TRBV28,TGTGCCAGCACGAAATACTTGGACAGCGGCAATCAGCCCCAGCATTTT,CASTKYLDSGNQPQHF
-,TRBJ1-6,-,TRBV27,TGTGCCAGCACCCAGAACTCGGGGACAAATTCACCCCTCCACTTT,CASTQNSGTNSPLHF
-,TRBJ2-1,few,TRBV12-3/TRBV12-4,TGTGCCAGCCCGTCGGGCGCCCGCGGCAATGAGCAGTTCTTC,CASPSGARGNEQFF
TRBD2,TRBJ2-3,-,TRBV5-1,TGCGCCAGCAGCTTGTGGCTAGCGGGATCGAAAGATACGCAGTATTTT,CASSLWLAGSKDTQYF
-,TRBJ1-5,many,TRBV6-1,TGTGCCAGCAGTGCACAGGGTTCTGGTCAGCCCCAGCATTTT,CASSAQGSGQPQHF
TRBD2,TRBJ2-1,-,TRBV5-1,TGCGCCAGCAGTCCCGGGACTAGCGACTACAATGAGCAGTTCTTC,CASSPGTSDYNEQFF
TRBD2,TRBJ2-1,many,TRBV9,TGTGCCAGCAGCGGCGTACTAGCGGGAGGTAGTAATGAGCAGTTCTTC,CASSGVLAGGSNEQFF
TRBD2,TRBJ2-3,-,TRBV7-3,TGTGCCAGCAGCCTAGGGTATGGCGGGGGGGCCTATACGCAGTATTTT,CASSLGYGGGAYTQYF
-,TRBJ2-3,-,TRBV20-1,TGCAGTCTAAGCACAGATACGCAGTATTTT,CSLSTDTQYF
-,TRBJ1-2,-,TRBV7-2,TGTGCCAGCAGCTTAGGAAGTTACTCTAACTATGGCTACACCTTC,CASSLGSYSNYGYTF
TRBD2,TRBJ2-1,-,TRBV12-3/TRBV12-4,TGTGCCAGCAGCCCTAGCGGGGGGGCCGGGAATGAGCAGTTCTTC,CASSPSGGAGNEQFF
TRBD1,TRBJ2-1,few,TRBV2,TGTGCCAGCGTGAGGACAGGGGTTAATGAGCAGTTCTTC,CASVRTGVNEQFF
TRBD1,TRBJ1-2,few,TRBV5-4,TGTGCCAGCAGCCGGGACAGGGGGCAAGATGGCTACACCTTC,CASSRDRGQDGYTF
-,TRBJ2-1,few,TRBV6-5,TGTGCCAGCAGTAAGCCCGGGGCACGGGAGCAGTTCTTC,CASSKPGAREQFF
TRBD1,TRBJ2-5,few,TRBV12-3/TRBV12-4,TGTGCCAGCAGCTCCTGGACAGGGGGCGAGACCCAGTACTTC,CASSSWTGGETQYF
TRBD2,TRBJ2-7,many,TRBV6-5,TGTGCCAGCAACCCGGGGGGAAGCTCCTACGAGCAGTACTTC,CASNPGGSSYEQYF
-,TRBJ2-1,-,TRBV5-6,TGTGCCAGCAGCTGGGGATTTTACAATGAGCAGTTCTTC,CASSWGFYNEQFF
-,TRBJ2-7,-,TRBV2,TGTGCCAGCAGTGAGGGTTATTCCTACGAGCAGTACTTC,CASSEGYSYEQYF
TRBD2,TRBJ2-1,-,TRBV10-3,TGTGCCACCTGGTCAGCTAGCGGGAGCAAAAATGAGCAGTTCTTC,CATWSASGSKNEQFF
-,TRBJ2-7,many,TRBV20-1,TGCAGCACGTTAGGGTGGAACTACGAGCAGTACTTC,CSTLGWNYEQYF
-,TRBJ2-7,-,TRBV10-3,TGTGCCATCAGTTCCGGGACGACGGTCGCCGAGCAGTACTTC,CAISSGTTVAEQYF
-,TRBJ1-1,-,TRBV6-5,TGTGCCAGCAGTTACTCGATGGAAATGAACACTGAAGCTTTCTTT,CASSYSMEMNTEAFF
-,TRBJ1-6,many,TRBV13,TGTGCCAGCAGCGAAAGGGGGAGGAATTCACCCCTCCACTTT,CASSERGRNSPLHF
-,TRBJ1-6,once,TRBV18,TGTGTCAGCTCACCTCGGTTACAGGGCAATTCACCCCTCCACTTT,CVSSPRLQGNSPLHF